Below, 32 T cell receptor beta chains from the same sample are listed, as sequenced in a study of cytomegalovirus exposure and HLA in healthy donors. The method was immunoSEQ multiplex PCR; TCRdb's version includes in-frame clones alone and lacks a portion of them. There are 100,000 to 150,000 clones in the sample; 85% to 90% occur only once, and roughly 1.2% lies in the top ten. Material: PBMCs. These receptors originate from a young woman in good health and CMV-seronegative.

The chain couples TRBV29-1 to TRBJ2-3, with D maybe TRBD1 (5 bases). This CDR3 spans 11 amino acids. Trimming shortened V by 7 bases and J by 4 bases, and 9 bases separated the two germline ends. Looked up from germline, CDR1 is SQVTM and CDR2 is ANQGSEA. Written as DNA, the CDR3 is TGCAGCGCCGCCAGGGCAGATACGCAGTATTTT. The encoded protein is CSAARADTQYF.

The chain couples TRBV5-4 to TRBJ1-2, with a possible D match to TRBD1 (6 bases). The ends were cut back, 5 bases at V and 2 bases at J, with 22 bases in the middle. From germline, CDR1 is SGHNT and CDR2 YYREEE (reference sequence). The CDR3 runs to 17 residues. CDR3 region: CASRYRDIDEENYGYTF. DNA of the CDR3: TGTGCCAGCAGGTACCGGGACATTGACGAAGAGAACTATGGCTACACCTTC.

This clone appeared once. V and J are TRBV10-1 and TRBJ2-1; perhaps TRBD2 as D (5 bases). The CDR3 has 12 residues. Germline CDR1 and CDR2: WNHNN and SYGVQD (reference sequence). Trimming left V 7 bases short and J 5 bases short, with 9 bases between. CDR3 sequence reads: CASNGGNNEQFF. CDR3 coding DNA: TGCGCCAGCAACGGAGGTAACAATGAGCAGTTCTTC.

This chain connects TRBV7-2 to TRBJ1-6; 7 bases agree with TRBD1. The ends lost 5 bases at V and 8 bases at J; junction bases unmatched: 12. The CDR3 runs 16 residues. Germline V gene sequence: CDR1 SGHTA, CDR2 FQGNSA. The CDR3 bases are TGTGCCAGCAGCCTCAGTGTCTGGGACAGAGATTCACCCCTCCACTTT. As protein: CASSLSVWDRDSPLHF.

CDR3 coding DNA: TGTGCCAGCAGTTTATCCCGGGGGGGCGAAAAGGGTGAGCAGTTCTTC. Translating gives CASSLSRGGEKGEQFF. The chain couples TRBV27 to TRBJ2-1, with 8 bases lining up with TRBD2. V dropped 0 bases and J dropped 9; count of bases not matched to a gene: 10. This CDR3 is built from 16 residues. Germline-derived CDR1 and CDR2 are MNHEY and SMNVEV (reference sequence).

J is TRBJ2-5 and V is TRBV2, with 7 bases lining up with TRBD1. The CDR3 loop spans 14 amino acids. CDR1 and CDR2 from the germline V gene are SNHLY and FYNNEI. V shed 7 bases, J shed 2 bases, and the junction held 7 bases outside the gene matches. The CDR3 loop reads CASIKGQTQETQYF. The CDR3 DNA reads TGTGCCAGCATCAAGGGACAGACGCAAGAGACCCAGTACTTC. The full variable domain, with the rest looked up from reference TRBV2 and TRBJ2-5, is EPEVTQTPSHQVTQMGQEVILRCVPISNHLYFYWYRQILGQKVEFLVSFYNNEISEKSEIFDDQFSVERPDGSNFTLKIRSTKLEDSAMYFCASIKGQTQETQYFGPGTRLLVL.

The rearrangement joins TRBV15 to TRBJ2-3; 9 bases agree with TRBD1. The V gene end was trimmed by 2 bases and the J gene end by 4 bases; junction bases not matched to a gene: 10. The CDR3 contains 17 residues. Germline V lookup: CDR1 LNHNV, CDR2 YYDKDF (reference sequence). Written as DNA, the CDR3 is TGTGCCACCAGCAGATCAACCGGGACAGGGATCGCAGATACGCAGTATTTT. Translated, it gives CATSRSTGTGIADTQYF.

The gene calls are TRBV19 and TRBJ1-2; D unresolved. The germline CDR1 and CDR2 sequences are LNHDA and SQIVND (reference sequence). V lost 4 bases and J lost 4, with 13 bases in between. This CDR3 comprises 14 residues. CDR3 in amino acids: CASSKAERSYGYTF. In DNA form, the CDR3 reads TGTGCCAGTAGTAAGGCAGAGCGAAGCTATGGCTACACCTTC.

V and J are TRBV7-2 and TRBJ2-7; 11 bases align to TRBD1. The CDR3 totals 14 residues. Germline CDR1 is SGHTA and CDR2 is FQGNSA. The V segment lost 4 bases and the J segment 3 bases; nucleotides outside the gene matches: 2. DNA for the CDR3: TGTGCCAGCAGCTGGGACAGGGGGATCTACGAGCAGTACTTC. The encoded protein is CASSWDRGIYEQYF.

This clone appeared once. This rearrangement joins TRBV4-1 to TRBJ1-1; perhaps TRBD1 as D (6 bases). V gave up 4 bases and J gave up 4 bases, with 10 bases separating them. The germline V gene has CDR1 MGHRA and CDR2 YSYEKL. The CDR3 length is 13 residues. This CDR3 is CASSPGGSTEAFF. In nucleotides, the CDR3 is TGCGCCAGCAGCCCTGGGGGCAGCACTGAAGCTTTCTTT.

DNA of the CDR3: TGTGCCAGCAGTGAAGTGAGCGGGACAAACGAGCAGTACTTC. Translation: CASSEVSGTNEQYF. The chain recombines TRBV6-1 with TRBJ2-7; D possibly corresponds to TRBD2 (7 bases). Trimming stripped 1 base from V and 5 bases from J, with 12 bases between. Germline values: CDR1 MNHNS, CDR2 SASEGT. The CDR3 totals 14 residues.

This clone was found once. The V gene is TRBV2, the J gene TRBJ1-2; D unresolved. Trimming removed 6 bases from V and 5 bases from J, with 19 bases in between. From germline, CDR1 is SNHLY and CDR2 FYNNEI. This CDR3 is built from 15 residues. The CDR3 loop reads CASRANLNSIYGYTF. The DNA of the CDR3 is TGTGCCAGCAGAGCCAATCTTAACAGTATTTATGGCTACACCTTC.

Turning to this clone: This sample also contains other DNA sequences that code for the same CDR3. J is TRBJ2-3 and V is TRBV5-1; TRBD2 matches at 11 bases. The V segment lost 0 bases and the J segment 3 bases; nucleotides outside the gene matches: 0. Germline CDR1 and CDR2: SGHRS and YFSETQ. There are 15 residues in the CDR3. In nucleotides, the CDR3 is TGCGCCAGCAGCTTGGGACTAGCGGGGACAGATACGCAGTATTTT. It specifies CASSLGLAGTDTQYF. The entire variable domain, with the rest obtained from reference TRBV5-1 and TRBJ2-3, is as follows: KAGVTQTPRYLIKTRGQQVTLSCSPISGHRSVSWYQQTPGQGLQFLFEYFSETQRNKGNFPGRFSGRQFSNSRSEMNVSTLELGDSALYLCASSLGLAGTDTQYFGPGTRLTVL.

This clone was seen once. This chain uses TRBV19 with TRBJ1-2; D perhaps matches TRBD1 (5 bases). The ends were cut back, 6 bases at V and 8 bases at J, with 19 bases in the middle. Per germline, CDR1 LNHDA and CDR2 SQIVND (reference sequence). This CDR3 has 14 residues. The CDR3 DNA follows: TGTGCCAGTAGCCCAGAGGGGAGGGTGTGGGGCTACACCTTC. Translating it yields CASSPEGRVWGYTF.

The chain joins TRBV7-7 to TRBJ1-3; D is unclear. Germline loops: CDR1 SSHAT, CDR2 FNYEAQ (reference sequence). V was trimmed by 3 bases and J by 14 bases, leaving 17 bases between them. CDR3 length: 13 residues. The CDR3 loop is CASSFRVSEEVYF. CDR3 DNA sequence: TGTGCCAGCAGCTTTAGGGTGTCCGAGGAGGTATATTTT.

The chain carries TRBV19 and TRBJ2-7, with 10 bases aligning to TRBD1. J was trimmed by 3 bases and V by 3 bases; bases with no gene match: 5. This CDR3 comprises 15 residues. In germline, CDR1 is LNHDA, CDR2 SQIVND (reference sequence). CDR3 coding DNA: TGTGCCAGTAGTATCTCGGACAGGGGGGTCTACGAGCAGTACTTC. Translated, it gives CASSISDRGVYEQYF.

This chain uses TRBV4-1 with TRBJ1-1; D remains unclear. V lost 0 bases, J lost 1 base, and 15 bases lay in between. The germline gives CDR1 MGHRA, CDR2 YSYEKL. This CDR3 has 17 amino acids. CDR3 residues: CASSQDALRVSNTEAFF. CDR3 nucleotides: TGCGCCAGCAGCCAAGATGCCCTACGAGTATCGAACACTGAAGCTTTCTTT.

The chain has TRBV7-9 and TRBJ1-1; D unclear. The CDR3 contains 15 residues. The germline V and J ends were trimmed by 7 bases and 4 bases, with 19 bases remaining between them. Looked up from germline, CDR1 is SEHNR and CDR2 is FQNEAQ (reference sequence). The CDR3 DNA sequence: TGTGCCAGCATCCTCTTGAGGGAGAGTAGCACTGAAGCTTTCTTT. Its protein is CASILLRESSTEAFF.

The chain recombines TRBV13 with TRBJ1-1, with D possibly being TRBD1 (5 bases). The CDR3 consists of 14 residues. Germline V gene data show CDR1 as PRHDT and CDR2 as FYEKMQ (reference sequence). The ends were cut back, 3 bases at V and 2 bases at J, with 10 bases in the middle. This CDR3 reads CASSLLRGNTEAFF. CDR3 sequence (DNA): TGTGCCAGCAGCTTGCTTAGGGGAAACACTGAAGCTTTCTTT.

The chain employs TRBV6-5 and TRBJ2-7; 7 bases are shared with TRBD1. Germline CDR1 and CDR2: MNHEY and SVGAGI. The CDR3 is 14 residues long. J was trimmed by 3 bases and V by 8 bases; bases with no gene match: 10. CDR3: CASRNRGSVYEQYF. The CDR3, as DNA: TGTGCCAGCCGCAACAGGGGATCGGTCTACGAGCAGTACTTC.

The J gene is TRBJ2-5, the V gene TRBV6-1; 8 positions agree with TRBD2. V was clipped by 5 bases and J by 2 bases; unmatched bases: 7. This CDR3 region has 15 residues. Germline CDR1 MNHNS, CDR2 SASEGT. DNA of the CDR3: TGTGCCAGCAGTCTCATAGCGGGGCGACAAGAGACCCAGTACTTC. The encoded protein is CASSLIAGRQETQYF.

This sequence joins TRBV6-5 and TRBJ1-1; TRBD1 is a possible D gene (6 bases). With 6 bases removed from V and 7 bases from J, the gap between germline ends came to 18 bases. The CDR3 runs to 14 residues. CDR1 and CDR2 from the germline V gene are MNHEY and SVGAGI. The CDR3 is CASSQYRGGGEAFF. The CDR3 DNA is TGTGCCAGCAGCCAGTATCGCGGGGGCGGTGAAGCTTTCTTT.

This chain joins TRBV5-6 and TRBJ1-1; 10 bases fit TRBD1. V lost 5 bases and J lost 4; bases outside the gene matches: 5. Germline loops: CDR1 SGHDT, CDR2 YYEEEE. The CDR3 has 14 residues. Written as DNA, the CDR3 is TGTGCCAGCAGGCACGGGACAGGGGTCACTGAAGCTTTCTTT. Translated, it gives CASRHGTGVTEAFF.

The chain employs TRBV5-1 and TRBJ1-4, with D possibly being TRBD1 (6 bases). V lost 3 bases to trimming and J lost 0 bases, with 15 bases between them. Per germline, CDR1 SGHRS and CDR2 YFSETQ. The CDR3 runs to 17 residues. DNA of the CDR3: TGCGCCAGCAGCTCACAGGGTAACCGTGCAACTAATGAAAAACTGTTTTTT. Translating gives CASSSQGNRATNEKLFF.

Here the CDR3 DNA reads TGTGCCAGCAGCAAGGGAGTCTCTCGAGAGACCCAGTACTTC. Protein product: CASSKGVSRETQYF. V is TRBV7-6 and J is TRBJ2-5, with D perhaps TRBD2 (5 bases). Per germline, CDR1 SGHVS and CDR2 FNYEAQ. V lost 5 bases, J lost 4 bases, and 14 bases lay in between. The CDR3 is 14 amino acids.

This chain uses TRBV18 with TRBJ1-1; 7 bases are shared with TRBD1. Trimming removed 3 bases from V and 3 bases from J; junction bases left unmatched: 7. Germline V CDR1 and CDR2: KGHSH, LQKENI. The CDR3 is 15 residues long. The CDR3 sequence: CASSPRQGEDTEAFF. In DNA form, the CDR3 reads TGTGCCAGCTCACCGAGACAGGGCGAGGACACTGAAGCTTTCTTT.

The CDR3 spells CASSTGTGAPYEQYF. For the CDR3, the DNA is TGTGCCAGCAGTACCGGGACAGGGGCCCCTTACGAGCAGTACTTC. This chain links TRBV2 with TRBJ2-7; 10 nucleotides agree with TRBD1. Germline values: CDR1 SNHLY, CDR2 FYNNEI. The CDR3 contains 15 residues. With 5 bases clipped from V and 4 bases from J, the junction kept 8 bases outside the gene matches. The full variable domain, rest sourced from reference TRBV2 and TRBJ2-7, is EPEVTQTPSHQVTQMGQEVILRCVPISNHLYFYWYRQILGQKVEFLVSFYNNEISEKSEIFDDQFSVERPDGSNFTLKIRSTKLEDSAMYFCASSTGTGAPYEQYFGPGTRLTVT.

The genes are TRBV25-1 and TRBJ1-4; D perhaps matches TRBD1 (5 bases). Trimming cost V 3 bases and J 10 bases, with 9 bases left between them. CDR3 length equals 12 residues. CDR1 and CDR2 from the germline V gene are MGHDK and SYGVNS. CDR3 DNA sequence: TGTGCCAGCAGTGACGGGGGTGGAAAACTGTTTTTT. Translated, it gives CASSDGGGKLFF.

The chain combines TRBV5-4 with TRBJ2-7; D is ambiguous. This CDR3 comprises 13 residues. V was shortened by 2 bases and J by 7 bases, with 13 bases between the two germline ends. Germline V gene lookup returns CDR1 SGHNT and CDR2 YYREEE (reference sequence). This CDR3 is CASSFGRSLEQYF. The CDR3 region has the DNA TGTGCCAGCAGCTTTGGCAGGTCCCTTGAGCAGTACTTC.

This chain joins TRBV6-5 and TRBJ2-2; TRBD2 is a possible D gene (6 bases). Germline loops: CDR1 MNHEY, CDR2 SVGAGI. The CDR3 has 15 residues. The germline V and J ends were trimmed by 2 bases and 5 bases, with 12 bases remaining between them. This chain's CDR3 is CASSYDGGDTGELFF. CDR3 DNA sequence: TGTGCCAGCAGTTACGACGGAGGGGATACCGGGGAGCTGTTTTTT.

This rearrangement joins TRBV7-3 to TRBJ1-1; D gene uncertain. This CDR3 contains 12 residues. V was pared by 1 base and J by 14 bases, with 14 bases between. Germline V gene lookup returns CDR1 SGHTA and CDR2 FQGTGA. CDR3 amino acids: CASSLNIDPQFF. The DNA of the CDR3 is TGTGCCAGCAGCTTAAATATCGATCCCCAGTTCTTT.

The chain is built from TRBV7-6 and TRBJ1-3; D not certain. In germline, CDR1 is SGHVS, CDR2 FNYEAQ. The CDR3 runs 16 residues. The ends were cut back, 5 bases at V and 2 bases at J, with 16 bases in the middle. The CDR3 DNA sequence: TGTGCCAGCAGCCCCCCCGCGGATATTACTGGAAACACCATATATTTT. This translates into CASSPPADITGNTIYF.